The 21 T cell receptor beta chains presented below share a single source sample, sequenced in a study of cytomegalovirus exposure and HLA in healthy donors. The PCR made use of 60 Vbeta and 13 Jbeta primers. Assay used: immunoSEQ multiplex PCR; TCRdb lists only in-frame clones, some missing. The repertoire includes roughly 120,000 clones, approximately 70% of them detected once, and around 0.79% sits in the top ten. Sequencing was carried out using PBMCs. These receptors were taken from a woman aged 30 to 39 in good health and CMV-seronegative.

The chain employs TRBV7-9 and TRBJ2-5, with D possibly being TRBD2 (5 bases). Germline assignment: CDR1 SEHNR and CDR2 FQNEAQ (reference sequence). The CDR3 extends over 14 amino acids. With 2 bases removed from V and 4 bases from J, the gap between germline ends came to 11 bases. As DNA, the CDR3 is TGTGCCAGCAGCTTAAAGCCTAGCCCAGAGACCCAGTACTTC. Translating gives CASSLKPSPETQYF.

The chain combines TRBV11-3 with TRBJ1-2; D is ambiguous. From germline, CDR1 is SGHNT and CDR2 YENEEA. V was shortened by 7 bases and J by 6 bases, with 15 bases between the two germline ends. There are 13 residues in the CDR3. DNA of the CDR3: TGTGCCAGCAAAGCACGACTTGTGGATGGCTACACCTTC. Translating it yields CASKARLVDGYTF.

This chain connects TRBV5-4 to TRBJ2-1; TRBD2 agrees at 8 bases. V gave up 4 bases and J gave up 0 bases; unmatched junction bases: 6. CDR1 is SGHNT, CDR2 YYREEE, per germline (reference sequence). The CDR3 is made up of 16 amino acids. The CDR3 region has the DNA TGTGCCAGCAGCCCGCAGGCGGGAGGCTCCTACAATGAGCAGTTCTTC. Its translation: CASSPQAGGSYNEQFF.

V is TRBV27 and J is TRBJ2-7; the D gene is possibly TRBD2 (5 bases). This CDR3 spans 15 amino acids. V lost 2 bases to trimming and J lost 0 bases, with 11 bases between them. Germline CDR1 and CDR2: MNHEY and SMNVEV (reference sequence). The CDR3 bases are TGTGCCAGCAGTTTAGACTACGATAGCTCCTACGAGCAGTACTTC. Its translation: CASSLDYDSSYEQYF.

This sequence joins TRBV18 and TRBJ1-1; 8 positions match TRBD1. The CDR3 contains 14 residues. V lost 4 bases, J lost 0 bases, and 1 base stayed unmatched. CDR1 and CDR2 (germline): KGHSH, LQKENI. CDR3 loop: CASSQTGVNTEAFF. Written as DNA, the CDR3 is TGTGCCAGCTCACAGACAGGGGTGAACACTGAAGCTTTCTTT. The variable domain in full, completed from reference TRBV18 and TRBJ1-1, reads NAGVMQNPRHLVRRRGQEARLRCSPMKGHSHVYWYRQLPEEGLKFMVYLQKENIIDESGMPKERFSAEFPKEGPSILRIQQVVRGDSAAYFCASSQTGVNTEAFFGQGTRLTVV.

The chain joins TRBV5-4 to TRBJ2-1, with 8 bases matching TRBD2. The CDR3 spans 17 residues. The trim removed 4 bases at V and 9 bases at J, leaving 18 bases unmatched. Per germline, CDR1 SGHNT and CDR2 YYREEE (reference sequence). The CDR3 loop reads CASSPGGVAGELAEQFF. The DNA for the CDR3 is TGTGCCAGCAGCCCCGGGGGGGTCGCGGGAGAGTTAGCTGAGCAGTTCTTC.

The CDR3 region is CASSLLQGSEQYF. The CDR3 DNA reads as TGTGCCAGCAGCTTATTACAGGGGTCCGAGCAGTACTTC. The rearrangement joins TRBV5-6 to TRBJ2-7, with 7 bases lining up with TRBD1. The J segment lost 6 bases and the V segment lost 2 bases, leaving 5 bases of the junction unmatched. Germline lookup yields CDR1 SGHDT and CDR2 YYEEEE. This CDR3 is built from 13 residues.

The chain recombines TRBV6-6 with TRBJ1-1, with 8 bases identical to TRBD1. This CDR3 comprises 16 residues. V shed 6 bases, J shed 0 bases, and the junction held 9 bases outside the gene matches. Germline assignment: CDR1 MNHNY and CDR2 SVGAGI (reference sequence). The CDR3 sequence is CASRTGQGDMNTEAFF. The CDR3 DNA sequence: TGTGCCAGCAGAACAGGACAGGGAGACATGAACACTGAAGCTTTCTTT.

The gene calls are TRBV5-1 and TRBJ1-2; 7 bases map to TRBD1. V shed 3 bases, J shed 4 bases, and the junction held 12 bases outside the gene matches. The CDR3 totals 16 residues. The germline V gene has CDR1 SGHRS and CDR2 YFSETQ. The CDR3 reads CASSSQSGTALYGYTF. Written as DNA, the CDR3 is TGCGCCAGCAGCTCTCAATCCGGGACAGCACTCTATGGCTACACCTTC.

V and J are TRBV2 and TRBJ1-3; a weak D match, TRBD1 (6 bases). Looked up from germline, CDR1 is SNHLY and CDR2 is FYNNEI. Trimming removed 8 bases from V and 0 bases from J, with 14 bases in between. The CDR3 has 15 residues. The CDR3 DNA sequence: TGTGCCAGCTATGGGGGCTTGGGCTCTGGAAACACCATATATTTT. It translates to CASYGGLGSGNTIYF.

V and J are TRBV30 and TRBJ1-1; TRBD1 agrees at 8 bases. J gave up 5 bases and V 4 bases, and 6 bases lay outside the gene matches. The CDR3 consists of 13 residues. Per germline, CDR1 GTSNPN and CDR2 SVGIG (reference sequence). The chain's CDR3 is CAWTRQGYTEAFF. DNA for the CDR3: TGTGCCTGGACACGACAGGGGTATACTGAAGCTTTCTTT.

This clone was recorded a few times. The chain is built from TRBV6-6 and TRBJ2-7, with D unclear. Per germline, CDR1 MNHNY and CDR2 SVGAGI (reference sequence). The CDR3 runs to 11 residues. The V end was cut by 5 bases, the J end by 4 bases, with 6 bases between. CDR3: CASSHQYEQYF. As DNA, the CDR3 is TGTGCCAGCAGTCATCAATACGAGCAGTACTTC.

This clone was detected a few times. V gene TRBV19 combines with J gene TRBJ2-3; TRBD2 matches at 11 bases. Per germline, CDR1 LNHDA and CDR2 SQIVND (reference sequence). This CDR3 contains 17 residues. After removal of 4 bases from V and 14 bases from J, the junction contained 20 bases not matched to a gene. The CDR3 loop is CASSTPRASGGTRYRYF. The CDR3 DNA is TGTGCCAGTAGTACGCCCAGGGCTAGCGGGGGGACTAGATACCGGTATTTT. The full variable domain, in which reference TRBV19 and TRBJ2-3 provide the parts outside the CDR3, is DGGITQSPKYLFRKEGQNVTLSCEQNLNHDAMYWYRQDPGQGLRLIYYSQIVNDFQKGDIAEGYSVSREKKESFPLTVTSAQKNPTAFYLCASSTPRASGGTRYRYFGPGTRLTVL.

The V call is TRBV5-1, the J call TRBJ1-1, with 7 bases matching TRBD1. J was trimmed by 0 bases and V by 1 base; bases with no gene match: 6. The CDR3 sequence is 16 residues long. Germline V CDR1 and CDR2: SGHRS, YFSETQ. CDR3 nucleotide sequence: TGCGCCAGCAGCTTGATGGGACAGACTATGAACACTGAAGCTTTCTTT. The encoded protein is CASSLMGQTMNTEAFF.

This clone was seen only a few times. The sample has other DNA sequences that encode this CDR3 too. The chain couples TRBV18 to TRBJ1-1; no clear D gene. Deletions cut 3 bases from V and 1 base from J, with 3 bases between. The CDR3 is 12 residues long. Germline loops: CDR1 KGHSH, CDR2 LQKENI. CDR3 coding DNA: TGTGCCAGCTCACCCCGGAACACTGAAGCTTTCTTT. Residues: CASSPRNTEAFF.

The chain is built from TRBV7-2 and TRBJ1-1; TRBD1 might be the D (6 bases). The V end lost 3 bases, the J end lost 3 bases, and 8 bases lay between the germline ends. The germline gives CDR1 SGHTA, CDR2 FQGNSA. The CDR3 covers 13 residues. This CDR3 is CASSFSGDTEAFF. In DNA, the CDR3 is TGTGCCAGCAGCTTCTCAGGGGACACTGAAGCTTTCTTT.

Regarding this clone: The sample has other DNA sequences that encode this CDR3 too. The rearrangement joins TRBV6-1 to TRBJ1-2; TRBD1 matches 9 bases. The V gene end was trimmed by 3 bases and the J gene end by 5 bases; junction bases not matched to a gene: 1. Germline assignment: CDR1 MNHNS and CDR2 SASEGT. This CDR3 comprises 13 residues. The CDR3 DNA is TGTGCCAGCAGTGACGGACAGGGGTATGGCTACACCTTC. Translation gives CASSDGQGYGYTF.

The CDR3 coding sequence is TGTGCCAGCACTCCAGGGGGGACGGGCAATCAGCCCCAGCATTTT. Residues: CASTPGGTGNQPQHF. The chain combines TRBV28 with TRBJ1-5; 7 nucleotides line up with TRBD1. The CDR3 spans 15 residues. V trimming: 7 bases; J trimming: 2 bases; junction bases outside the gene matches: 8. CDR1 and CDR2 (germline): MDHEN, SYDVKM.

The chain uses TRBV2 and TRBJ1-1; D may be TRBD1 (6 bases). This CDR3 contains 14 residues. The V end lost 6 bases, the J end lost 1 base, and 12 bases lay between the germline ends. CDR1 is SNHLY and CDR2 is FYNNEI in the germline V gene. CDR3 sequence reads: CASRTRGGNTEAFF. DNA of the CDR3: TGTGCCAGCAGGACCAGGGGTGGGAACACTGAAGCTTTCTTT.

This clone was seen only a few times. The rearrangement joins TRBV5-1 to TRBJ2-7; D perhaps matches TRBD1 (6 bases). The V gene's germline CDR1 is SGHRS and CDR2 YFSETQ. Deletions cut 7 bases from V and 3 bases from J, with 20 bases between. The CDR3 is 15 residues long. The CDR3: CASSEMSGQLYEQYF. The CDR3, as DNA: TGCGCCAGCTCAGAGATGAGCGGACAGCTCTACGAGCAGTACTTC.

The chain uses TRBV2 and TRBJ1-4, with D possibly TRBD1 on 5 matching bases. The CDR3 totals 13 residues. The V gene lost 7 bases and the J gene lost 8 bases, with 14 bases spanning the gap. CDR1 SNHLY and CDR2 FYNNEI come from the germline V gene. This CDR3 reads CASTKQEGEKLFF. DNA for the CDR3: TGTGCCAGCACCAAACAGGAGGGGGAAAAACTGTTTTTT.